This entry is about one T cell receptor (beta chain). Profiling relied on immunoSEQ multiplex PCR, and the TCRdb table lists in-frame clones only, not all of them. The repertoire holds roughly 160,000 clones, around 80% seen once, with around 19% in the top ten. This specimen comes from a study of blood T cell repertoires in COVID-19. Germline values: CDR1 GTSNPN, CDR2 SVGIG (reference sequence). V was clipped by 2 bases and J by 7 bases; unmatched bases: 5. The CDR3 loop spans 14 amino acids. The sequenced sample was peripheral blood. This clonotype was sampled from a woman in her seventies who had recovered from COVID-19. The chain combines TRBV30 with TRBJ1-6; TRBD1 matches 7 bases. The CDR3 DNA is TGTGCCTGGAGTCAGGGGACAGAAAATTCACCCCTCCACTTT. Its translation is CAWSQGTENSPLHF.